Listed below are T cell receptor beta chains from one sample, sequenced in a study of T cell repertoires in cytomegalovirus infection. TCRdb re-called the reads with MiXCR, one entry per CDR3 protein. There are some 240,000 distinct CDR3 sequences in the sample; around 15% occur only once, and approximately 44% lies in the top ten. What was sequenced was CD8+ T cells from PBMCs. The receptors were gathered from a human donor in good health (CMV status not recorded). Some clones in this sample may be carry-over from other donors' samples. Each CDR3 is given with its conserved first and last residue. Clone size is not always given. Where it is, it says once, few, many or a class for expanded clones.

CDR3 protein	clone size	J gene	V gene
CAISDPGTDNQPQHF	few	TRBJ1-5	TRBV10-3
CAISETHDSGGRNEQFF	NA	TRBJ2-1	TRBV10-3
CASSQDEDRGPSDTQYF	NA	TRBJ2-3	TRBV4-3
CASSSESEKLFF	many	TRBJ1-4	TRBV6-1
CASSPNPGAPYEQYF	many	TRBJ2-7	TRBV7-2
CASSSEQGAVSGANVLTF	NA	TRBJ2-6	TRBV5-1
CATWESGSTAYNEQFF	NA	TRBJ2-1	TRBV6-5
CASSPWDRGPEAFF	many	TRBJ1-1	TRBV7-9
CSARDSRGSFQHF	NA	TRBJ1-5	TRBV20-1
CSVPLGGTEAFF	few	TRBJ1-1	TRBV29-1
CASSGTGPYGYTF	few	TRBJ1-2	TRBV9
CASTYDRGRYEQYF	many	TRBJ2-7	TRBV2
CASSRTSGGGDNNEQFF	NA	TRBJ2-1	TRBV2
CAISESRTGNGYTF	NA	TRBJ1-2	TRBV10-3
CSAGPSTQETQYF	NA	TRBJ2-5	TRBV20-1
CSAVPLADPEQFF	NA	TRBJ2-1	TRBV20-1
CASSPALDGSGQPQHF	few	TRBJ1-5	TRBV5-5
CASSPTFPGHSSYEQYF	many	TRBJ2-7	TRBV7-2
CSAHPTGGVHTEAFF	many	TRBJ1-1	TRBV29-1
CASSSETATGELFF	few	TRBJ2-2	TRBV13
CASSPASGGGADTQYF	few	TRBJ2-3	TRBV7-9
CSAEGPGYGYTF	few	TRBJ1-2	TRBV20-1
CASSQDWRRSEAFF	few	TRBJ1-1	TRBV14
CASSPGGRLAGGPPDTQYF	NA	TRBJ2-3	TRBV28
CASSQFINYEQYF	few	TRBJ2-7	TRBV14
CASSFEGNNEKLFF	many	TRBJ1-4	TRBV5-1
CASSSSQGNTEAFF	few	TRBJ1-1	TRBV7-9
CSARDTSQVTFSGNTIYF	NA	TRBJ1-3	TRBV20-1
CATLPGTGGRAPGANVLTF	NA	TRBJ2-6	TRBV24-1
CASQGPTDTQYF	many	TRBJ2-3	TRBV7-6
CAISSGLAGGQGAAYNEQFF	NA	TRBJ2-1	TRBV10-3
CATSRGRETSEQYF	NA	TRBJ2-7	TRBV15
CASSQVEQDQPQHF	few	TRBJ1-5	TRBV4-1
CASSLQGRSSYEQYF	NA	TRBJ2-7	TRBV2
CASAFEGNHYEQYF	NA	TRBJ2-7	TRBV12-5
CASSSWSDGQETQYF	few	TRBJ2-5	TRBV7-9
CASSLGSRAEFYEQYF	few	TRBJ2-7	TRBV11-2
CSATNKQGAINTGELFF	few	TRBJ2-2	TRBV20-1
CASSPGYRNTDTQYF	NA	TRBJ2-3	TRBV6-1
CSARGLGDTEAFF	many	TRBJ1-1	TRBV20-1
CASSQVIGSGSSYEQYF	NA	TRBJ2-7	TRBV3-1
CASGPGRPYEQYF	few	TRBJ2-7	TRBV12-5
CSAPSPSRAYEQYF	few	TRBJ2-7	TRBV20-1
CASSLNPDEQYF	many	TRBJ2-7	TRBV7-8
CSVETSVPGEQYF	NA	TRBJ2-7	TRBV29-1
CASSPGPGQWNTEAFF	NA	TRBJ1-1	TRBV5-8
CASSVLAGGDYNEQFF	many	TRBJ2-1	TRBV2
CASSSGYSSYNEQFF	NA	TRBJ2-1	TRBV28
CASSLIRTDYTEAFF	many	TRBJ1-1	TRBV7-2
CASSLGAGTGAYEQYF	many	TRBJ2-7	TRBV14
CASSLGPEGRAFF	few	TRBJ1-1	TRBV7-9
CASSLGLAGDYNEQFF	few	TRBJ2-1	TRBV5-6
CSVSPPSPGQFF	few	TRBJ2-1	TRBV29-1
CASTDKQGGPEAFF	NA	TRBJ1-1	TRBV7-9